A single sample gave rise to the 16 T cell receptor beta chains below, sequenced in a study of blood T cell repertoires in COVID-19. Data came from immunoSEQ multiplex PCR; TCRdb stores just in-frame clones and leaves some out. Altogether about 74,000 clones are present, approximately 78% being singletons, with the ten largest covering less than 20%. Sequencing was performed on peripheral blood. These receptors came from a human donor in a cohort sampled during active COVID-19.

The chain joins TRBV9 to TRBJ1-6; D is ambiguous. The CDR3 runs 14 residues. V was trimmed by 3 bases and J by 9 bases, leaving 13 bases between them. Germline loops: CDR1 SGDLS, CDR2 YYNGEE. The CDR3: CASSAEVIGSPLHF. As DNA, the CDR3 is TGTGCCAGCAGCGCCGAGGTGATAGGTTCACCCCTCCACTTT.

The chain links TRBV5-6 to TRBJ2-7; 12 nucleotides match TRBD2. The J segment lost 5 bases and the V segment lost 3 bases, leaving 9 bases of the junction unmatched. This CDR3 has 16 residues. Looked up from germline, CDR1 is SGHDT and CDR2 is YYEEEE. DNA for the CDR3: TGTGCCAGCAGCTCGGGGGCTAGCGGGAGGGCCCACGAGCAGTACTTC. It yields the protein CASSSGASGRAHEQYF.

This chain uses TRBV7-2 with TRBJ2-1; D ambiguous. Germline V gene data show CDR1 as SGHTA and CDR2 as FQGNSA. The CDR3 extends over 13 amino acids. V shed 1 base and J shed 5 bases, with 6 bases lying between them. The CDR3 protein is CASSLGVNNEQFF. The CDR3, as DNA: TGTGCCAGCAGCTTAGGCGTTAACAATGAGCAGTTCTTC.

The rearrangement links TRBV27 to TRBJ2-7; D not certain. This CDR3 region has 11 residues. Deletions cut 7 bases from V and 0 bases from J, with 4 bases between. CDR1 and CDR2 (germline): MNHEY, SMNVEV (reference sequence). CDR3 nucleotides: TGTGCCAGCATGAGCTCCTACGAGCAGTACTTC. Amino acids: CASMSSYEQYF.

The CDR3: CASSSGQGAYRLAGGDEQFF. The CDR3 nucleotides are TGCGCCAGCAGCTCCGGACAGGGGGCGTATAGGCTAGCGGGAGGGGATGAGCAGTTCTTC. The chain links TRBV5-1 to TRBJ2-1; D perhaps matches TRBD2 (12 bases). The CDR3 totals 20 residues. Trimming left V 3 bases short and J 8 bases short, with 33 bases between. The germline V gene has CDR1 SGHRS and CDR2 YFSETQ.

This chain links TRBV5-1 with TRBJ2-1, with D possibly TRBD2 on 5 matching bases. Germline CDR1 is SGHRS and CDR2 is YFSETQ. V was clipped by 0 bases and J by 3 bases, with 7 bases between them. The CDR3 extends over 14 amino acids. The CDR3 protein is CASSLDGLYNEQFF. The CDR3 DNA is TGCGCCAGCAGCTTGGACGGACTCTACAATGAGCAGTTCTTC.

The J gene is TRBJ2-1, the V gene TRBV4-1; TRBD2 matches 11 bases. CDR3 length equals 19 residues. From germline, CDR1 is MGHRA and CDR2 YSYEKL. Germline trimming cut 4 bases from V and 1 base from J; bases unmatched to any gene: 12. CDR3 residues: CASSLTGTSGPLSYNEQFF. The CDR3 region has the DNA TGCGCCAGCAGCCTAACCGGGACTAGCGGTCCGTTATCCTACAATGAGCAGTTCTTC.

Here the CDR3 reads CASSPGRAKGEYGYTF. DNA for the CDR3: TGTGCCAGCAGCCCGGGAAGGGCCAAGGGCGAATATGGCTACACCTTC. This chain uses TRBV3-1 (or the pseudogene TRBV3-2) with TRBJ1-2; no firm D call. Looked up from germline, CDR1 is LGHDT and CDR2 is YNNKEL (reference sequence). The V end lost 4 bases, the J end lost 5 bases, and 20 bases lay between the germline ends. This CDR3 comprises 16 residues.

This chain uses TRBV19 with TRBJ2-5, with D uncertain. V lost 0 bases, J lost 3 bases, and 11 bases lay in between. The CDR3 runs 15 residues. The V gene's germline CDR1 is LNHDA and CDR2 SQIVND (reference sequence). CDR3 nucleotides: TGTGCCAGTAGTATAGATTTCCAGAGGAAAGAGACCCAGTACTTC. This codes for CASSIDFQRKETQYF.

This clone was picked up one time. This sequence joins TRBV24-1 and TRBJ2-3, with 7 nucleotides matching TRBD1. The CDR3 totals 16 residues. CDR1 and CDR2 (germline): KGHDR, SFDVKD. J lost 1 base, V lost 9 bases, and 12 bases had no gene match. CDR3 amino acids: CATSETGRAGTDTQYF. The DNA for the CDR3 is TGTGCCACCTCAGAGACAGGGCGGGCTGGCACAGATACGCAGTATTTT.

The chain joins TRBV28 to TRBJ2-7, with 8 nucleotides matching TRBD1. With 3 bases clipped from V and 7 bases from J, the junction kept 11 bases outside the gene matches. The CDR3 sequence is 15 residues long. CDR1 is MDHEN, CDR2 SYDVKM, per germline. CDR3 in DNA: TGTGCCAGCAGTTTGGGACAGGAGATAGTACGGGAGCAGTACTTC. Protein sequence: CASSLGQEIVREQYF.

The rearrangement uses TRBV11-3 and TRBJ2-1; 9 bases agree with TRBD1. Germline trimming cut 4 bases from V and 5 bases from J; bases unmatched to any gene: 9. The CDR3 has 16 residues. The V gene's germline CDR1 is SGHNT and CDR2 YENEEA. This CDR3 is CASSSLTGGRNNEQFF. The CDR3 DNA follows: TGTGCCAGCAGCTCCTTGACAGGGGGTAGGAACAATGAGCAGTTCTTC.

The CDR3 region has the DNA TGTGCCAGCAGGATCAGGACTAGCGGGAACTACGAGCAGTACTTC. It translates to CASRIRTSGNYEQYF. The chain links TRBV27 to TRBJ2-7; 12 positions match TRBD2. The trim removed 6 bases at V and 3 bases at J, leaving 6 bases unmatched. The CDR3 runs 15 residues. Germline CDR1 and CDR2: MNHEY and SMNVEV (reference sequence).

This rearrangement joins TRBV28 to TRBJ1-4; 7 nucleotides agree with TRBD1. The CDR3 spans 15 residues. CDR1 MDHEN and CDR2 SYDVKM come from the germline V gene. The V segment lost 6 bases and the J segment 8 bases; nucleotides outside the gene matches: 12. The CDR3 nucleotides are TGTGCCAGCAGCACCAGACAGGGAGTTGGGGAAAAACTGTTTTTT. The encoded protein is CASSTRQGVGEKLFF.

The chain employs TRBV2 and TRBJ2-3; TRBD2 agrees at 14 bases. The V gene's germline CDR1 is SNHLY and CDR2 FYNNEI. The CDR3 length is 15 residues. The J segment lost 4 bases and the V segment lost 10 bases, leaving 7 bases of the junction unmatched. CDR3 residues: CANKGTSGSPDTQYF. The DNA for the CDR3 is TGTGCCAACAAAGGGACTAGCGGGAGCCCAGATACGCAGTATTTT.

This rearrangement joins TRBV18 to TRBJ2-1, with D possibly TRBD1 on 5 matching bases. Germline-derived CDR1 and CDR2 are KGHSH and LQKENI. Deletions cut 3 bases from V and 6 bases from J, with 6 bases between. The CDR3 consists of 12 residues. CDR3 region: CASSPQGNEQFF. The CDR3 coding sequence is TGTGCCAGCTCACCCCAGGGCAATGAGCAGTTCTTC.